This T cell receptor beta chain comes out of a study of CD8 T cells in Susac syndrome. Random hexamers were used to reverse transcribe an amount of roughly 0.45 to 1 ug RNA. TCRdb reprocessed the immunoSEQ multiplex PCR reads with MiXCR, giving one entry per CDR3 protein. This sample yields hundreds of thousands of distinct CDR3 sequences, of which roughly 93% are seen a single time; around 0.07% belongs to the top ten. The ends lost 4 bases at V and 4 bases at J; junction bases unmatched: 8. Germline V gives CDR1 SGDLS, CDR2 YYNGEE. This CDR3 spans 15 amino acids. The sequence came from a human donor with multiple sclerosis. Material for sequencing was CD4+ T cells from PBMCs. J is TRBJ2-1 and V is TRBV9, with 7 bases aligning to TRBD1. The CDR3 bases are TGTGCCAGCAGCACCCGACAGGGAGAGTACAATGAGCAGTTCTTC. Its protein is CASSTRQGEYNEQFF.